Listed below are T cell receptor beta chains from one sample, sequenced in a study of Graves' ophthalmopathy and Graves' hyperthyroidism. TCRdb processed the multiplex PCR reads anew with MiXCR; each CDR3 protein has one entry. The repertoire holds around 400,000 distinct CDR3 sequences, around a fifth seen once, with approximately 3.2% in the top ten. Sequencing was done on a sample of peripheral blood. Receptor source: a woman between 18 and 29 years old with stable Graves' hyperthyroidism. CDR3s leave out the opening cysteine and the closing phenylalanine or tryptophan. Fields, in order: J gene, V gene, CDR3 protein.

TRBJ2-7,TRBV7-2,ASSLGQEPYEQY
TRBJ2-7,TRBV30,AWSGDIPPYEQY
TRBJ1-5,TRBV24-1,ATSDSQAQPQH
TRBJ2-7,TRBV6-1,ASSVGPGQGTSGQY
TRBJ1-1,TRBV15,ATSRGGGLNTEAF
TRBJ1-2,TRBV12-3/TRBV12-4,ASQRSRQGFRENGYT
TRBJ2-7,TRBV15,ATSRARGSYEQY
TRBJ1-5,TRBV30,AWSVGRRLPQH
TRBJ1-1,TRBV29-1,SVHYSDTEAF
TRBJ2-7,TRBV27,ASSSLPSGRRYEQY
TRBJ2-7,TRBV30,ACAQGSYEQY
TRBJ1-2,TRBV7-8,ASTHREGYGYT
TRBJ2-2,TRBV11-2,ASSLDRAADTGELF
TRBJ1-1,TRBV4-1,ASSQGVGSAINTEAF
TRBJ1-2,TRBV12-3/TRBV12-4,ASATSNYGYT
TRBJ1-2,TRBV4-3,ASSPGGRPRFYT
TRBJ1-1,TRBV6-2/TRBV6-3,ASSYKTGITEAF
TRBJ2-7,TRBV20-1,SASGDSREQY
TRBJ2-5,TRBV6-5,ASSLRRQGVAQETQY
TRBJ2-7,TRBV7-8,ASSLSVSGRRYEQY
TRBJ2-6,TRBV11-2,ASSLPAGGLNSGANVLT
TRBJ2-2,TRBV10-3,AIMGGGGDTGELF
TRBJ1-5,TRBV20-1,SARDRRGLRSSNQPQH
TRBJ2-7,TRBV20-1,SGTGGGYEQY
TRBJ1-1,TRBV7-8,ASSLGPGEAF
TRBJ1-1,TRBV28,ASRTAQGMNTEAF
TRBJ2-5,TRBV12-5,ASGPGQALETQY
TRBJ2-7,TRBV28,ASRPWAEHEQY
TRBJ2-7,TRBV7-8,ASSPGLAGVGQY
TRBJ1-1,TRBV12-3/TRBV12-4,ASSLNSHTEAF
TRBJ1-1,TRBV7-2,ASSDFPPPNTEAF
TRBJ1-2,TRBV27,ASRPVGQHYGYT
TRBJ2-7,TRBV15,ATSRAAGTGFHEQY
TRBJ2-5,TRBV6-2/TRBV6-3,ASSYLLWSQETQY
TRBJ2-2,TRBV5-1,ASTQDRTYTGELF
TRBJ1-5,TRBV28,ASSFGTGGGSNQPQH
TRBJ1-1,TRBV24-1,ATSDQTGGTEAF
TRBJ2-5,TRBV24-1,ATSDFSGRVGRETQY
TRBJ2-4,TRBV6-5,ASSYPAKNIQY
TRBJ2-5,TRBV20-1,SASFRGPGGETQY
TRBJ2-7,TRBV30,AWMRTPSYEQY
TRBJ1-6,TRBV7-9,ASSFSRLSSPLH